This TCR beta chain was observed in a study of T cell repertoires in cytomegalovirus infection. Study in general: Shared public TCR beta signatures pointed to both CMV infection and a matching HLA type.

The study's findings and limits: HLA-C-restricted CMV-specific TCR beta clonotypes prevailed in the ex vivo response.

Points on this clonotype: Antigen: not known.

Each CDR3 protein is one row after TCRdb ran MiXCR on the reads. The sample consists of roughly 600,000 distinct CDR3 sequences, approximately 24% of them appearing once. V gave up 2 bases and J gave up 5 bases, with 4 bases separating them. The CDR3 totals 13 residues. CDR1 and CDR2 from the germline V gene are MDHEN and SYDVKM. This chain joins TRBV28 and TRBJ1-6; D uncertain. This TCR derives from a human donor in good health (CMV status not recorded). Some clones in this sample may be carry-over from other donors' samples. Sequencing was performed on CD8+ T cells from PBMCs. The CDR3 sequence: CASSLHNNSPLHF. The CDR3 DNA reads TGTGCCAGCAGTTTACACAATAATTCACCCCTCCACTTT.